These 25 T cell receptor beta chains originate from one sample sequenced in a study of somatic mutations in cytotoxic T cells in rheumatoid arthritis. Here immunoSEQ multiplex PCR was the method, and the copy in TCRdb shows in-frame clones only, minus some. The data hold 20,000 to 25,000 clones, with around 80% observed a single time. The sequencing input was CD8+ T cells sorted from blood. These receptors were collected from an adult with rheumatoid arthritis.

The chain employs TRBV27 and TRBJ2-1; tentatively, D is TRBD1 (7 bases). Germline V gene data show CDR1 as MNHEY and CDR2 as SMNVEV (reference sequence). This CDR3 spans 14 amino acids. Trimming removed 2 bases from V and 10 bases from J, with 15 bases in between. The CDR3 nucleotides read TGTGCCAGCAGTTTACTTGGAGGGGGCAAAGAGCAGTTCTTC. Translation gives CASSLLGGGKEQFF.

The chain employs TRBV6-5 and TRBJ2-2, with TRBD1 identical over 8 bases. The CDR3 runs 15 residues. Trimming took 7 bases from V and 1 from J; bases not matched to a gene: 5. Germline assignment: CDR1 MNHEY and CDR2 SVGAGI. The CDR3 is CASTPGTGNTGELFF. The CDR3 nucleotides read TGTGCCAGCACTCCCGGGACAGGGAACACCGGGGAGCTGTTTTTT.

The V and J genes are TRBV27 and TRBJ1-1; a weak D match, TRBD1 (6 bases). V was shortened by 3 bases and J by 3 bases, with 17 bases between the two germline ends. The CDR3 length is 16 residues. Germline CDR1 reads MNHEY; CDR2 reads SMNVEV (reference sequence). CDR3 loop: CASSLYPYRVDTEAFF. CDR3 nucleotides: TGTGCCAGCAGTTTGTACCCCTACAGGGTTGACACTGAAGCTTTCTTT.

This clone was observed once. CDR3 amino acids: CASSNPASGETDTQYF. As DNA, the CDR3 is TGTGCCAGCAGTAACCCGGCTAGCGGGGAAACAGATACGCAGTATTTT. The chain couples TRBV27 to TRBJ2-3, with 9 bases matching TRBD2. Losses at the gene ends were 5 bases for V and 3 bases for J; bases not matched to a gene: 9. Germline-derived CDR1 and CDR2 are MNHEY and SMNVEV (reference sequence). The CDR3 loop spans 16 amino acids.

The rearrangement links TRBV4-1 to TRBJ1-1, with D maybe TRBD1 (6 bases). Trimming took off 4 bases at V and 0 bases at J, with 12 bases between the two ends. The CDR3 covers 15 residues. Germline V gives CDR1 MGHRA, CDR2 YSYEKL. CDR3 nucleotides: TGCGCCAGCAGCCCCAGGGGAGGATTGAACACTGAAGCTTTCTTT. Translated, it gives CASSPRGGLNTEAFF.

The chain links TRBV5-1 to TRBJ2-2, with TRBD2 identical over 7 bases. Unmatched junction bases numbered 7, after V lost 4 bases and J lost 4 bases. The CDR3 sequence is 15 residues long. Germline CDR1 SGHRS, CDR2 YFSETQ. CDR3 sequence (DNA): TGCGCCAGCAGCCTAAGGGACTACCCCACCGGGGAGCTGTTTTTT. Amino acid sequence: CASSLRDYPTGELFF.

The gene calls are TRBV2 and TRBJ1-4, with a possible D match to TRBD1 (5 bases). The CDR3 is 14 residues long. V gave up 9 bases and J gave up 7 bases, with 18 bases separating them. Germline CDR1 and CDR2: SNHLY and FYNNEI. Here the CDR3 reads CARAYRDRPEKLFF. CDR3 in DNA: TGTGCCAGGGCATACCGGGACCGCCCTGAAAAACTGTTTTTT. The full variable domain, completed using reference TRBV2 and TRBJ1-4, is EPEVTQTPSHQVTQMGQEVILRCVPISNHLYFYWYRQILGQKVEFLVSFYNNEISEKSEIFDDQFSVERPDGSNFTLKIRSTKLEDSAMYFCARAYRDRPEKLFFGSGTQLSVL.

The chain joins TRBV4-1 to TRBJ2-7, with D possibly being TRBD2 (5 bases). Germline CDR1 MGHRA, CDR2 YSYEKL. The ends were cut back, 1 base at V and 4 bases at J, with 8 bases in the middle. This CDR3 spans 13 amino acids. CDR3 in amino acids: CASSQGPGYEQYF. CDR3 in DNA: TGCGCCAGCAGCCAAGGCCCGGGGTACGAGCAGTACTTC.

This chain links TRBV27 with TRBJ2-3; 10 bases agree with TRBD1. Per the germline V gene, CDR1 is MNHEY and CDR2 is SMNVEV (reference sequence). This CDR3 region has 15 residues. The junction had 2 bases not matched to a gene; V was cut back by 4 bases and J by 1 base. CDR3 region: CASSSGTGGTDTQYF. Here the CDR3 DNA reads TGTGCCAGCAGTTCAGGGACAGGGGGCACAGATACGCAGTATTTT.

The gene calls are TRBV29-1 and TRBJ1-1; 11 nucleotides align to TRBD1. The V gene end was trimmed by 1 base and the J gene end by 4 bases; junction bases not matched to a gene: 8. Germline V gives CDR1 SQVTM, CDR2 ANQGSEA. The CDR3 sequence is 16 residues long. CDR3 region: CSVEGDGQGAFTEAFF. The CDR3, as DNA: TGCAGCGTTGAAGGGGACGGACAGGGGGCTTTCACTGAAGCTTTCTTT. The full variable domain, rest sourced from reference TRBV29-1 and TRBJ1-1, is SAVISQKPSRDICQRGTSLTIQCQVDSQVTMMFWYRQQPGQSLTLIATANQGSEATYESGFVIDKFPISRPNLTFSTLTVSNMSPEDSSIYLCSVEGDGQGAFTEAFFGQGTRLTVV.

In its sample, this clone was seen once. This chain's CDR3 is CASSHHDLWNSGANVLTF. The CDR3 DNA reads as TGTGCCAGCAGCCATCATGACCTCTGGAACTCTGGGGCCAACGTCCTGACTTTC. The chain carries TRBV14 and TRBJ2-6; D is unresolved. Germline-derived CDR1 and CDR2 are SGHDN and FVKESK. The CDR3 is made up of 18 amino acids. V dropped 3 bases and J dropped 0 bases, with 15 bases sitting between them.

The J gene is TRBJ2-3, the V gene TRBV6-4; 10 bases match TRBD1. Germline CDR1 MRHNA, CDR2 SNTAGT. The junction had 2 bases not matched to a gene; V was cut back by 3 bases and J by 2 bases. The CDR3 is 15 residues long. The CDR3: CASSEGQGITDTQYF. The CDR3 DNA reads TGTGCCAGCAGTGAGGGACAGGGGATCACAGATACGCAGTATTTT.

This chain links TRBV6-6 with TRBJ1-4; TRBD1 matches 8 bases. This CDR3 has 16 residues. V lost 7 bases and J lost 6; bases outside the gene matches: 13. The germline gives CDR1 MNHNY, CDR2 SVGAGI (reference sequence). This CDR3 reads CASNPGGSGGYEKLFF. CDR3 sequence (DNA): TGTGCCAGCAACCCGGGCGGATCAGGGGGCTATGAAAAACTGTTTTTT.

The chain couples TRBV7-9 to TRBJ1-3; D might be TRBD1 (6 bases). V was pared by 0 bases and J by 3 bases, with 12 bases between. The V gene's germline CDR1 is SEHNR and CDR2 FQNEAQ (reference sequence). The CDR3 has 16 amino acids. The CDR3 region has the DNA TGTGCCAGCAGCTTAGCCGCTCAGGGGTATGGAAACACCATATATTTT. This encodes CASSLAAQGYGNTIYF.

The chain employs TRBV7-8 and TRBJ2-7; 9 nucleotides match TRBD1. Losses at the gene ends were 3 bases for V and 4 bases for J; bases not matched to a gene: 7. Germline V CDR1 and CDR2: SGHVS, FQNEAQ. The length of the CDR3 is 15 residues. The CDR3 sequence is CASSFPDRGYYEQYF. CDR3 bases: TGTGCCAGCAGCTTCCCGGACAGGGGTTATTACGAGCAGTACTTC.

The CDR3 is CASSFSSPSYEQYF. CDR3 in DNA: TGTGCCAGCAGCTTCAGTAGCCCTTCCTACGAGCAGTACTTC. V usage is TRBV7-2 and J usage is TRBJ2-7; unclear D gene. Germline CDR1 reads SGHTA; CDR2 reads FQGNSA. The V end lost 3 bases, the J end lost 1 base, and 10 bases lay between the germline ends. The CDR3 is 14 residues long.

This clone was seen a few times. One junction end disagrees with the germline gene, perhaps due to a read error. The chain couples TRBV2 to TRBJ2-7; TRBD1 is a possible D gene (5 bases). Germline CDR1 reads SNHLY; CDR2 reads FYNNEI. This CDR3 is 13 amino acids long. The CDR3 sequence is CARSEIGVHEQYF. The CDR3 nucleotides are TGTGCCAGGAGTGAAATAGGGGTTCACGAGCAGTACTTC.

This sequence joins TRBV27 and TRBJ1-1, with D unclear. Trimming took 3 bases from V and 0 from J, leaving 8 bases between them. Germline CDR1 is MNHEY and CDR2 is SMNVEV (reference sequence). The CDR3 is 14 amino acids. The CDR3 is CASSFLGLNTEAFF. The DNA of the CDR3 is TGTGCCAGCAGTTTCCTGGGGTTGAACACTGAAGCTTTCTTT.

The genes are TRBV28 and TRBJ1-1, with 8 bases matching TRBD1. CDR1 is MDHEN, CDR2 SYDVKM, per germline. The length of the CDR3 is 15 residues. J gave up 6 bases and V 6 bases, and 12 bases lay outside the gene matches. This CDR3 is CASSSPTGGLAEAFF. CDR3 bases: TGTGCCAGCAGCTCCCCCACAGGGGGGCTCGCTGAAGCTTTCTTT.

The chain couples TRBV6-6 to TRBJ1-1; 10 nucleotides match TRBD1. The CDR3 loop spans 15 amino acids. The ends lost 5 bases at V and 1 base at J; junction bases unmatched: 4. Germline-derived CDR1 and CDR2 are MNHNY and SVGAGI (reference sequence). CDR3 DNA: TGTGCCAGCAGTACCCGACAGGGGGCGAACACTGAAGCTTTCTTT. This translates into CASSTRQGANTEAFF.

This clone was seen a few times. The CDR3 sequence is CASRGRAENTEAFF. CDR3 nucleotide sequence: TGTGCCAGTAGGGGTAGAGCAGAGAACACTGAAGCTTTCTTT. This chain joins TRBV19 and TRBJ1-1, with D hard to call. The CDR3 has 14 residues. The germline V gene encodes CDR1 LNHDA and CDR2 SQIVND (reference sequence). V lost 6 bases and J lost 1, with 12 bases in between.

The rearrangement joins TRBV5-6 to TRBJ1-1; D possibly corresponds to TRBD1 (5 bases). The CDR3 contains 13 residues. CDR1 is SGHDT, CDR2 YYEEEE, per germline. Trimming pared 3 bases from V and 2 bases from J, leaving 8 bases between. This chain's CDR3 is CASSSGQNTEAFF. The CDR3 nucleotides read TGTGCCAGCAGCTCGGGGCAAAACACTGAAGCTTTCTTT.

The gene calls are TRBV27 and TRBJ1-5, with D perhaps matching TRBD1 (5 bases). CDR1 is MNHEY and CDR2 is SMNVEV in the germline V gene (reference sequence). CDR3 length: 14 residues. V lost 6 bases, J lost 6 bases, and 15 bases lay in between. The CDR3 is CASSTSVGAQPQHF. CDR3 bases: TGTGCCAGCAGCACATCGGTCGGGGCTCAGCCCCAGCATTTT.

In this sample, this clone turned up a few times. The genes are TRBV7-6 and TRBJ2-7, with TRBD2 matching 16 bases. The CDR3 has 17 residues. Per germline, CDR1 SGHVS and CDR2 FNYEAQ. The V and J ends lost 4 bases and 5 bases, in that order; junction bases with no gene match: 8. CDR3 DNA: TGTGCCAGCAGCTCCGCCGGGACTAGCGGGGGGGTCCACGAGCAGTACTTC. This encodes CASSSAGTSGGVHEQYF.

The genes are TRBV9 and TRBJ2-7; D is unclear. CDR1 SGDLS and CDR2 YYNGEE come from the germline V gene. The CDR3 extends over 14 amino acids. The ends were cut back, 0 bases at V and 3 bases at J, with 10 bases in the middle. The CDR3 sequence: CASSVGQTNYEQYF. The CDR3 coding sequence is TGTGCCAGCAGCGTAGGGCAAACGAACTACGAGCAGTACTTC.